The clone carrying this T cell receptor beta chain has just a few counts. Its specificity is not known. The data originate from a study of vaccination effects on CD4 cells after COVID-19. The protocol was immunoSEQ multiplex PCR, while the TCRdb copy is restricted to in-frame clones and leaves out a portion. The sample carries tens of thousands of clones, 75% to 90% recorded once. The V and J ends lost 4 bases and 7 bases, in that order; junction bases with no gene match: 14. CDR1 is SGHNT, CDR2 YYREEE, per germline (reference sequence). There are 16 residues in the CDR3. Expansion of antigen-specific CD4+ T cells with viral peptide pools was carried out by the ViraFEST assay before sequencing. Culture lasted 10 days before CD4+ T cell isolation.

This chain joins TRBV5-4 and TRBJ1-2; 9 nucleotides line up with TRBD1. The sample consisted of CD4+ T cells from PBMCs cultured with HCoV-229E spike peptides, taken before COVID-19 vaccination. This sequence originates from a human donor who received a COVID-19 vaccine. The CDR3 coding sequence is TGTGCCAGCAGCAGCAGAACAGGGGGCGGTAGTTTTGGCTACACCTTC. It yields the protein CASSSRTGGGSFGYTF.